These T cell receptor beta chains were read from a single sample in a study of glioma-infiltrating T cells after dendritic cell vaccination. The table came from immunoSEQ multiplex PCR; TCRdb's copy has only in-frame clones and leaves some out. The sample carries some 46,000 clones, 70% to 90% recorded once. Material: blood, obtained after dendritic cell vaccination. The receptors were sampled from a human donor with glioblastoma. Each CDR3 is given with its conserved first and last residue. A D gene is named only where the DNA matches it firmly. The size field is filled for only some rows; it gives once, few, many or a size class.

J gene: TRBJ2-5
clone size: NA
V gene: TRBV20-1
D gene: NA
CDR3 length: 10
CDR3 DNA: TGCAGTGCTAGAGTGGGAGAGCAGTACTTC
CDR3 protein: CSARVGEQYF

J gene: TRBJ2-1
clone size: NA
V gene: TRBV19
D gene: NA
CDR3 length: 13
CDR3 DNA: TGTGCCAGTTCGGGGTTCTCCTACAATGAGCAGTTCTTC
CDR3 protein: CASSGFSYNEQFF

J gene: TRBJ2-5
clone size: NA
V gene: TRBV27
D gene: NA
CDR3 length: 16
CDR3 DNA: TGTGCCAGCAGTTTACATCCTAGCGATCTCCGGGAGACCCAGTACTTC
CDR3 protein: CASSLHPSDLRETQYF

J gene: TRBJ2-7
clone size: NA
V gene: TRBV6-1
D gene: TRBD1
CDR3 length: 15
CDR3 DNA: TGTGCCAGCAGCCTCCTCGGGACAGGGTATTTCGAGCAGTACTTC
CDR3 protein: CASSLLGTGYFEQYF

J gene: TRBJ2-1
clone size: NA
V gene: TRBV6-5
D gene: NA
CDR3 length: 15
CDR3 DNA: TGTGCCAGCAGTTTCACCCCAGCGAAGTACAATGAGCAGTTCTTC
CDR3 protein: CASSFTPAKYNEQFF

J gene: TRBJ2-5
clone size: NA
V gene: TRBV9
D gene: NA
CDR3 length: 14
CDR3 DNA: TGTGCCAGCAGCGTAGGGTCTAGTAGTGAGACCCAGTACTTC
CDR3 protein: CASSVGSSSETQYF

J gene: TRBJ2-1
clone size: NA
V gene: TRBV14
D gene: NA
CDR3 length: 16
CDR3 DNA: TGTGCCAGCAGCCAAGTTGGGGGCGCGCGTGGTAATGAGCAGTTCTTC
CDR3 protein: CASSQVGGARGNEQFF

J gene: TRBJ1-2
clone size: once
V gene: TRBV7-9
D gene: NA
CDR3 length: 14
CDR3 DNA: TGTGCCAGCAGCTTCGCAGGGTCTAATTATGGCTACACCTTC
CDR3 protein: CASSFAGSNYGYTF

J gene: TRBJ2-7
clone size: NA
V gene: TRBV5-4
D gene: TRBD1
CDR3 length: 15
CDR3 DNA: TGTGCCAGCAGCCCCCCGGGACAGGGGGCACACGAGCAGTACTTC
CDR3 protein: CASSPPGQGAHEQYF

J gene: TRBJ2-7
clone size: NA
V gene: TRBV7-9
D gene: TRBD1
CDR3 length: 18
CDR3 DNA: TGTGCCAGCAGCTTAGACCCTAGGACAGGGGGCGCGGGATACGAGCAGTACTTC
CDR3 protein: CASSLDPRTGGAGYEQYF

J gene: TRBJ2-7
clone size: NA
V gene: TRBV19
D gene: TRBD2
CDR3 length: 15
CDR3 DNA: TGTGCCAGTAGTAACCCTAGCGGGAGTTACTACGAGCAGTACTTC
CDR3 protein: CASSNPSGSYYEQYF

J gene: TRBJ1-4
clone size: NA
V gene: TRBV10-3
D gene: TRBD1
CDR3 length: 15
CDR3 DNA: TGTGCCATCAGTGAGTACGGACAGGGGGCGGAAAAACTGTTTTTT
CDR3 protein: CAISEYGQGAEKLFF

J gene: TRBJ2-3
clone size: NA
V gene: TRBV27
D gene: NA
CDR3 length: 12
CDR3 DNA: TGTGCCAGCAGTCCGGGCACAGATACGCAGTATTTT
CDR3 protein: CASSPGTDTQYF

J gene: TRBJ1-4
clone size: NA
V gene: TRBV7-9
D gene: TRBD1
CDR3 length: 15
CDR3 DNA: TGTGCCAGCAGCCCCGTGACAGGGGTGGTTGAAAAACTGTTTTTT
CDR3 protein: CASSPVTGVVEKLFF

J gene: TRBJ2-7
clone size: NA
V gene: TRBV10-3
D gene: TRBD2
CDR3 length: 18
CDR3 DNA: TGTGCCATCAGTGGGGCGGGAACTAGCGGGATGGGTCTCTACGAGCAGTACTTC
CDR3 protein: CAISGAGTSGMGLYEQYF

J gene: TRBJ1-3
clone size: NA
V gene: TRBV10-3
D gene: TRBD1
CDR3 length: 15
CDR3 DNA: TGTGCCGTAAGAGCCACAGGGGTTATTGGAAACACCATATATTTT
CDR3 protein: CAVRATGVIGNTIYF

J gene: TRBJ2-3
clone size: NA
V gene: TRBV13
D gene: TRBD2
CDR3 length: 17
CDR3 DNA: TGTGCCAGCAGCTTAAGCGGGGAGGGATGGGACACAGATACGCAGTATTTT
CDR3 protein: CASSLSGEGWDTDTQYF

J gene: TRBJ2-7
clone size: NA
V gene: TRBV28
D gene: TRBD2
CDR3 length: 17
CDR3 DNA: TGTGCCAGCAGTCCCCGCCCGGGGCGGGAGGGCTCCTACGAGCAGTACTTC
CDR3 protein: CASSPRPGREGSYEQYF

J gene: TRBJ2-1
clone size: NA
V gene: TRBV7-2
D gene: NA
CDR3 length: 13
CDR3 DNA: TGTGCCAGCAGCTTTTTGAGCCGGTATGAGCAGTTCTTC
CDR3 protein: CASSFLSRYEQFF

J gene: TRBJ1-5
clone size: NA
V gene: TRBV27
D gene: TRBD1
CDR3 length: 14
CDR3 DNA: TGTGCCAGCAGTTACAGGGGTCCTAATCAGCCCCAGCATTTT
CDR3 protein: CASSYRGPNQPQHF

J gene: TRBJ1-1
clone size: NA
V gene: TRBV19
D gene: TRBD1
CDR3 length: 13
CDR3 DNA: TGTGCCAGTAGTACAACCGGGACAGATAAAGCTTTCTTT
CDR3 protein: CASSTTGTDKAFF

J gene: TRBJ2-2
clone size: few
V gene: TRBV6-5
D gene: NA
CDR3 length: 15
CDR3 DNA: TGTGCCAGCAGTTTGACGGGGTTCCCATCCGGGGAGCTGTTTTTT
CDR3 protein: CASSLTGFPSGELFF

J gene: TRBJ2-7
clone size: once
V gene: TRBV5-1
D gene: TRBD1
CDR3 length: 15
CDR3 DNA: TGCGCCAGCAGCCATGGACAGGGAACGACCTACGAGCAGTACTTC
CDR3 protein: CASSHGQGTTYEQYF

J gene: TRBJ2-1
clone size: once
V gene: TRBV5-1
D gene: NA
CDR3 length: 13
CDR3 DNA: TGCGCCAGCAGTTATAACACGGGCAATGAGCAGTTCTTC
CDR3 protein: CASSYNTGNEQFF

J gene: TRBJ1-2
clone size: NA
V gene: TRBV7-9
D gene: TRBD1
CDR3 length: 14
CDR3 DNA: TGTGCCAGCAGCTCACAGCAGGGGGCGGATGGCTACACCTTC
CDR3 protein: CASSSQQGADGYTF

J gene: TRBJ2-4
clone size: NA
V gene: TRBV5-4
D gene: TRBD2
CDR3 length: 18
CDR3 DNA: TGTGCCAGCAGCCCAGGGACTAGCGGGAGGTCAGCCAAAAACATTCAGTACTTC
CDR3 protein: CASSPGTSGRSAKNIQYF

J gene: TRBJ1-5
clone size: once
V gene: TRBV19
D gene: NA
CDR3 length: 13
CDR3 DNA: TGTGCCAGTAAACCAGGGTCCAATCAGCCCCAGCATTTT
CDR3 protein: CASKPGSNQPQHF

J gene: TRBJ1-3
clone size: NA
V gene: TRBV7-9
D gene: TRBD1
CDR3 length: 17
CDR3 DNA: TGTGCCAGCAGCCCAAACCGGGACAGGTACGCTGGAAACACCATATATTTT
CDR3 protein: CASSPNRDRYAGNTIYF

J gene: TRBJ2-7
clone size: NA
V gene: TRBV5-1
D gene: NA
CDR3 length: 13
CDR3 DNA: TGCGCCAGCAGCTCTGGCGGGACGTACGAGCAGTACTTC
CDR3 protein: CASSSGGTYEQYF

J gene: TRBJ1-1
clone size: NA
V gene: TRBV19
D gene: NA
CDR3 length: 14
CDR3 DNA: TGTGCCAGTATTAGGGGTTCGTTCAACACTGAAGCTTTCTTT
CDR3 protein: CASIRGSFNTEAFF

J gene: TRBJ2-7
clone size: NA
V gene: TRBV14
D gene: NA
CDR3 length: 17
CDR3 DNA: TGTGCCAGCAGCCAAGGCGGGTTGCAGGGCCCAGGGGACGAGCAGTACTTC
CDR3 protein: CASSQGGLQGPGDEQYF

J gene: TRBJ2-2
clone size: NA
V gene: TRBV7-2
D gene: TRBD1
CDR3 length: 15
CDR3 DNA: TGTGCCAGCAGCTCCGGGACAGCGAACACCGGGGAGCTGTTTTTT
CDR3 protein: CASSSGTANTGELFF

J gene: TRBJ2-1
clone size: NA
V gene: TRBV19
D gene: TRBD1
CDR3 length: 15
CDR3 DNA: TGTGCCAGTAGTATCGGACAGGGCTCCTACAATGAGCAGTTCTTC
CDR3 protein: CASSIGQGSYNEQFF

J gene: TRBJ2-1
clone size: NA
V gene: TRBV9
D gene: TRBD2
CDR3 length: 17
CDR3 DNA: TGTGCCAGCAGCTTCCGACTAGCGGGAGGGCCTTTTGATGAGCAGTTCTTC
CDR3 protein: CASSFRLAGGPFDEQFF

J gene: TRBJ2-1
clone size: NA
V gene: TRBV9
D gene: TRBD2
CDR3 length: 15
CDR3 DNA: TGTGCCAGCAGCGAAAGCGGGAGGCCCTACAATGAGCAGTTCTTC
CDR3 protein: CASSESGRPYNEQFF

J gene: TRBJ2-1
clone size: NA
V gene: TRBV11-2
D gene: TRBD2
CDR3 length: 14
CDR3 DNA: TGTGCCAGCAGCTGGTTTAAGGGGAGGGGTGAGCAGTTCTTC
CDR3 protein: CASSWFKGRGEQFF

J gene: TRBJ2-3
clone size: NA
V gene: TRBV7-6
D gene: NA
CDR3 length: 16
CDR3 DNA: TGTGCCAGCAGCCCCATCGTAGCGTCGCGCACAGATACGCAGTATTTT
CDR3 protein: CASSPIVASRTDTQYF

J gene: TRBJ2-3
clone size: once
V gene: TRBV5-1
D gene: NA
CDR3 length: 14
CDR3 DNA: TGCGCCAGCAGCTTGGCGTGGACACCAGATACGCAGTATTTT
CDR3 protein: CASSLAWTPDTQYF

J gene: TRBJ1-3
clone size: NA
V gene: TRBV29-1
D gene: NA
CDR3 length: 12
CDR3 DNA: TGCAGCGTTCAGGGCTCTGGAAACACCATATATTTT
CDR3 protein: CSVQGSGNTIYF

J gene: TRBJ2-6
clone size: NA
V gene: TRBV6-1
D gene: TRBD1
CDR3 length: 15
CDR3 DNA: TGTGCCAGCAGGCCAGGGGGTTCTGGGGCCAACGTCCTGACTTTC
CDR3 protein: CASRPGGSGANVLTF

J gene: TRBJ2-7
clone size: medium-sized
V gene: TRBV10-3
D gene: NA
CDR3 length: 13
CDR3 DNA: TGTGCCATCACCTCCGGGGACATCCACGAGCAGTACTTC
CDR3 protein: CAITSGDIHEQYF

J gene: TRBJ1-1
clone size: NA
V gene: TRBV5-1
D gene: NA
CDR3 length: 15
CDR3 DNA: TGCGCCAGCAGCCCCCACAGGGCGGTGGACACTGAAGCTTTCTTT
CDR3 protein: CASSPHRAVDTEAFF

J gene: TRBJ1-1
clone size: NA
V gene: TRBV30
D gene: NA
CDR3 length: 11
CDR3 DNA: TGTGCCTGGGACAGGAACACTGAAGCTTTCTTT
CDR3 protein: CAWDRNTEAFF

J gene: TRBJ2-7
clone size: NA
V gene: TRBV7-9
D gene: TRBD1
CDR3 length: 16
CDR3 DNA: TGTGCCAGCAGCTCAGGACAGGGGGCGACTCCCTACGAGCAGTACTTC
CDR3 protein: CASSSGQGATPYEQYF

J gene: TRBJ1-4
clone size: once
V gene: TRBV7-2
D gene: NA
CDR3 length: 15
CDR3 DNA: TGTGCCAGCAGCTTGCTGAGGGCAACTAATGAAAAACTGTTTTTT
CDR3 protein: CASSLLRATNEKLFF

J gene: TRBJ2-1
clone size: NA
V gene: TRBV5-8
D gene: NA
CDR3 length: 16
CDR3 DNA: TGTGCCAGCAGCTTGTTAGGTCTAGGAACTCAGGGGGAGCAGTTCTTC
CDR3 protein: CASSLLGLGTQGEQFF

J gene: TRBJ2-1
clone size: NA
V gene: TRBV5-6
D gene: NA
CDR3 length: 16
CDR3 DNA: TGTGCCAGCAGCTTTCGTTCCGGACTCCGCAGCAATGAGCAGTTCTTC
CDR3 protein: CASSFRSGLRSNEQFF

J gene: TRBJ1-2
clone size: NA
V gene: TRBV19
D gene: NA
CDR3 length: 15
CDR3 DNA: TGTGCCAGTAGTATTTATCAGGGTGTCGGAGATGGCTACACCTTC
CDR3 protein: CASSIYQGVGDGYTF

J gene: TRBJ1-1
clone size: NA
V gene: TRBV5-1
D gene: NA
CDR3 length: 13
CDR3 DNA: TGCGCCAGCAGCTTGCAGGCGAACACTGAAGCTTTCTTT
CDR3 protein: CASSLQANTEAFF

J gene: TRBJ1-4
clone size: NA
V gene: TRBV6-5
D gene: NA
CDR3 length: 14
CDR3 DNA: TGTGCCAGCAGCCTCGGTCCCGAACGAGAAAAACTGTTTTTT
CDR3 protein: CASSLGPEREKLFF

J gene: TRBJ1-6
clone size: NA
V gene: TRBV2
D gene: NA
CDR3 length: 15
CDR3 DNA: TGTGCCAGCAGTGAGTCAGGGTATAGTAATTCACCCCTCCACTTT
CDR3 protein: CASSESGYSNSPLHF